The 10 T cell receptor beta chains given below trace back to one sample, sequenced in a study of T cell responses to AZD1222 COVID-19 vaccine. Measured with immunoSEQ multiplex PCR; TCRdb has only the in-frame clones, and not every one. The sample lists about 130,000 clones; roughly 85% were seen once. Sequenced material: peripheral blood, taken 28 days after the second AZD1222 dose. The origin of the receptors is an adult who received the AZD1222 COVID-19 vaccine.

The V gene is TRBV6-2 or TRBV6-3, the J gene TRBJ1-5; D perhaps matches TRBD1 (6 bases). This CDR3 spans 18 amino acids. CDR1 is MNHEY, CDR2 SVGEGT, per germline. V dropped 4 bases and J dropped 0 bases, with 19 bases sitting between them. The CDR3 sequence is CASSCDRDGQYSNQPQHF. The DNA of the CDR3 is TGTGCCAGCAGTTGCGACCGGGACGGACAGTATAGCAATCAGCCCCAGCATTTT.

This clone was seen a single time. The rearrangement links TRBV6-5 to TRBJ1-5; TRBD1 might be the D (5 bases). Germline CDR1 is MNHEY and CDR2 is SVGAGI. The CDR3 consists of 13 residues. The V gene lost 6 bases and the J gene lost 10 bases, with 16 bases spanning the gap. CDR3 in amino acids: CASSQGTGRPQHF. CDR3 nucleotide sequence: TGTGCCAGCAGCCAAGGGACCGGAAGACCCCAGCATTTT.

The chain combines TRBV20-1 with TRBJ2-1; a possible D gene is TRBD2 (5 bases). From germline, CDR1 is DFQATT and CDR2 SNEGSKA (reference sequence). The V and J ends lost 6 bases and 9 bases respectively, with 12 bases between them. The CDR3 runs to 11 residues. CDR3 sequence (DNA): TGCAGTGCGGGGAGTTTGCGTGAGCAGTTCTTC. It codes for CSAGSLREQFF.

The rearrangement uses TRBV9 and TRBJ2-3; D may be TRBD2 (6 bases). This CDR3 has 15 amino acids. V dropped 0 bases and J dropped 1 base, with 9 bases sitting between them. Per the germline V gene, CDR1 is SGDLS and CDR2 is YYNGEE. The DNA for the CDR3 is TGTGCCAGCAGCGTAGGAGTAGCGGGCACAGATACGCAGTATTTT. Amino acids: CASSVGVAGTDTQYF.

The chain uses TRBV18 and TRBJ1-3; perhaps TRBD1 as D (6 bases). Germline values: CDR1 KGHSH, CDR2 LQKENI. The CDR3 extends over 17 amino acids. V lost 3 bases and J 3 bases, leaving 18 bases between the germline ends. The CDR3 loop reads CASSPGGHPGNGNTIYF. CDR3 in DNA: TGTGCCAGCTCACCCGGGGGACACCCGGGCAATGGAAACACCATATATTTT.

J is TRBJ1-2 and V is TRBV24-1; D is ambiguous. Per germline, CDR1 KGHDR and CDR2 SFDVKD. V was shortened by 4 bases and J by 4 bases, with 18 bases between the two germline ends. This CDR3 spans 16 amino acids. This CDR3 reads CATSDPSAPEGYGYTF. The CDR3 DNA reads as TGTGCCACCAGTGACCCCTCAGCCCCCGAGGGCTATGGCTACACCTTC.

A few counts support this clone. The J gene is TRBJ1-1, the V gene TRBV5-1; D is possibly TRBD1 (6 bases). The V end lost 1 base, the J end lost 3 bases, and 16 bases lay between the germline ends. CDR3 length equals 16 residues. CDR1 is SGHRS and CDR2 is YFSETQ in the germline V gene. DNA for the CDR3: TGCGCCAGCAGCTTGAAACAGGGTTTGGTAGACACTGAAGCTTTCTTT. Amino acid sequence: CASSLKQGLVDTEAFF.

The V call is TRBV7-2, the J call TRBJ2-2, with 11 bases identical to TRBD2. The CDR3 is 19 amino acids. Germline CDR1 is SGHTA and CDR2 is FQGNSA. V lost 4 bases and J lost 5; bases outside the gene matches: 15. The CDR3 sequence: CASSSRGASGGRRTGELFF. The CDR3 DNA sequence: TGTGCCAGCAGCTCCCGTGGTGCTAGCGGGGGGCGGAGGACCGGGGAGCTGTTTTTT.

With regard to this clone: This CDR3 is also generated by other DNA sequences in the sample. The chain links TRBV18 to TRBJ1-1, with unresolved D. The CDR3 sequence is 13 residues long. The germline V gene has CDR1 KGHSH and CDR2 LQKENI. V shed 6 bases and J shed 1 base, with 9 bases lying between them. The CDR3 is CASSPNRNTEAFF. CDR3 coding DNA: TGTGCCAGCTCGCCAAACAGGAACACTGAAGCTTTCTTT.

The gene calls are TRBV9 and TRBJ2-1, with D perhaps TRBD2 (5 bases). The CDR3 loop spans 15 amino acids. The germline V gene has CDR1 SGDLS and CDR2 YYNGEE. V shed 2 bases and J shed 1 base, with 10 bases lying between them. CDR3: CASSVGVGSYNEQFF. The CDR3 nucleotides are TGTGCCAGCAGCGTCGGGGTTGGGTCCTACAATGAGCAGTTCTTC.